This T cell receptor (beta chain) was recovered during a study of blood T cell repertoires in COVID-19. Germline-derived CDR1 and CDR2 are SEHNR and FQNEAQ (reference sequence). This CDR3 spans 17 amino acids. Germline trimming cut 7 bases from V and 4 bases from J; bases unmatched to any gene: 12. Per the original data handling: Nucleated cell number was recorded as an estimate derived from reference gene primer amplification. The repertoire was sequenced with immunoSEQ multiplex PCR; TCRdb's copy has only in-frame clones and lacks some. That table gives V, J and clone size, and the DNA gave D and trimming. The sample carries roughly 200,000 clones, 85% to 90% recorded once. Participants' reported clinical history set cohort assignment.

The chain combines TRBV7-9 with TRBJ2-3; 12 bases align to TRBD1. Material: PBMCs or T cells enriched from blood (not recorded which). This TCR was sampled from a man under 40 who had recovered from COVID-19. Written as DNA, the CDR3 is TGTGCCAGCAACCTCCAGGGGACAGGGGGCCTGTCAGATACGCAGTATTTT. It encodes CASNLQGTGGLSDTQYF. The full variable domain, completed using reference TRBV7-9 and TRBJ2-3, is DTGVSQNPRHKITKRGQNVTFRCDPISEHNRLYWYRQTLGQGPEFLTYFQNEAQLEKSRLLSDRFSAERPKGSFSTLEIQRTEQGDSAMYLCASNLQGTGGLSDTQYFGPGTRLTVL.